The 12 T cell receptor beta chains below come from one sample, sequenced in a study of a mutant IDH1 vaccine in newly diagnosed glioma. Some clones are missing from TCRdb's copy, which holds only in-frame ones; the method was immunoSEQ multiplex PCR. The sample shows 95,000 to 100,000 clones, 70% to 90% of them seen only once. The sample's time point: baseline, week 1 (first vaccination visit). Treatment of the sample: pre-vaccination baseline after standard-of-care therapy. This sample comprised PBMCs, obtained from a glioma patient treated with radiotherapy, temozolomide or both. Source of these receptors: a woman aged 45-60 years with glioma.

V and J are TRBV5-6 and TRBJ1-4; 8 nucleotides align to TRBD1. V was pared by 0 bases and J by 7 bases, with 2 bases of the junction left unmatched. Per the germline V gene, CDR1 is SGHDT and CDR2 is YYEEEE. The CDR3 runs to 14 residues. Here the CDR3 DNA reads TGTGCCAGCAGCTTGGGACAGGGGTTTGAAAAACTGTTTTTT. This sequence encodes CASSLGQGFEKLFF.

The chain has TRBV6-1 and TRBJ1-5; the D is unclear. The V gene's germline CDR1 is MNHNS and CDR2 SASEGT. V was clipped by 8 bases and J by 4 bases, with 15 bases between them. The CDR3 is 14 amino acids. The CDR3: CASSRGLPNQPQHF. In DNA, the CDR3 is TGTGCCAGCTCCCGAGGGTTACCAAATCAGCCCCAGCATTTT.

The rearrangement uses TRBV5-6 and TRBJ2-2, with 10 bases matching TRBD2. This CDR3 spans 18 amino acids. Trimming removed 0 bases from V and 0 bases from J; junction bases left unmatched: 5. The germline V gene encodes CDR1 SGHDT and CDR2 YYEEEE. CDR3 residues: CASSLEGLAKTNTGELFF. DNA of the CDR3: TGTGCCAGCAGCTTGGAGGGACTAGCGAAGACGAACACCGGGGAGCTGTTTTTT. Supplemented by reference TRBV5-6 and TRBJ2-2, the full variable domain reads DAGVTQSPTHLIKTRGQQVTLRCSPKSGHDTVSWYQQALGQGPQFIFQYYEEEERQRGNFPDRFSGHQFPNYSSELNVNALLLGDSALYLCASSLEGLAKTNTGELFFGEGSRLTVL.

In DNA, the CDR3 is TGTGCCAGCAGCTTAAGGCTAGCGGGTCGCACCGGGGAGCTGTTTTTT. It codes for CASSLRLAGRTGELFF. V usage is TRBV7-2 and J usage is TRBJ2-2; 8 bases are a match to TRBD2. The CDR3 loop spans 16 amino acids. Germline CDR1 and CDR2: SGHTA and FQGNSA. The V gene end was trimmed by 2 bases and the J gene end by 4 bases; junction bases not matched to a gene: 6.

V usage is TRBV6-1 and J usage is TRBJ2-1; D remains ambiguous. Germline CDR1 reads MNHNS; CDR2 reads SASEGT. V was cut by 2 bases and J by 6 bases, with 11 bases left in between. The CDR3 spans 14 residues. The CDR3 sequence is CASSELHSSNEQFF. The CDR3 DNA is TGTGCCAGCAGTGAACTTCACAGCAGCAATGAGCAGTTCTTC.

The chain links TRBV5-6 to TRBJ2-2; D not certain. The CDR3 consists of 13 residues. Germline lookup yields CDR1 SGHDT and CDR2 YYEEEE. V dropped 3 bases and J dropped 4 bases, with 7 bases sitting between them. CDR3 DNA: TGTGCCAGCAGCTACCGGGCCACCGGGGAGCTGTTTTTT. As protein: CASSYRATGELFF. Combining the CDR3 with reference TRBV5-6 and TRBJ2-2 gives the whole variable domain DAGVTQSPTHLIKTRGQQVTLRCSPKSGHDTVSWYQQALGQGPQFIFQYYEEEERQRGNFPDRFSGHQFPNYSSELNVNALLLGDSALYLCASSYRATGELFFGEGSRLTVL.

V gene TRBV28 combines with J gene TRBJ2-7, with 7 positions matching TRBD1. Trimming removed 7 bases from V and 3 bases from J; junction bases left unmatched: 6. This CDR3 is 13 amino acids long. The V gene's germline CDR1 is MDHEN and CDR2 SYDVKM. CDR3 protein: CASNQGQIYEQYF. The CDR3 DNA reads TGTGCCAGCAACCAGGGACAGATCTACGAGCAGTACTTC.

CDR3 amino acids: CASSNSRGDTGELFF. The CDR3 nucleotides are TGTGCCAGCAGCAACTCCAGGGGGGACACCGGGGAGCTGTTTTTT. The V and J genes are TRBV21-1 and TRBJ2-2; the tabulated D call, TRBD1, remains unverified against the DNA. TRBV21-1 has pseudogene status. CDR3 length: 15 amino acids.

The CDR3 loop is CAVGTGDSPLHF. CDR3 nucleotides: TGTGCCGTCGGGACAGGGGATTCACCCCTCCACTTT. The chain recombines TRBV6-5 with TRBJ1-6; 10 bases line up with TRBD1. Per the germline V gene, CDR1 is MNHEY and CDR2 is SVGAGI. The CDR3 covers 12 residues. The V and J ends lost 11 bases and 8 bases, in that order; junction bases with no gene match: 3.

Written as DNA, the CDR3 is TGTGCCAGCAGCTTGGGACTAGCGGGAGTGAGAGAGCAGTTCTTC. Its translation: CASSLGLAGVREQFF. The genes are TRBV7-9 and TRBJ2-1; 14 bases are shared with TRBD2. Trimming removed 3 bases from V and 10 bases from J; junction bases left unmatched: 5. Looked up from germline, CDR1 is SEHNR and CDR2 is FQNEAQ (reference sequence). This CDR3 region has 15 residues.

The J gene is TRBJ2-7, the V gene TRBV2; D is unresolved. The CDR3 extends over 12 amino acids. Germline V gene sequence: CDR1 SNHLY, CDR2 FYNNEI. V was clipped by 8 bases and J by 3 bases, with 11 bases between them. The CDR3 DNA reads TGTGCCAGCCAGCAACCCAACTACGAGCAGTACTTC. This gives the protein CASQQPNYEQYF.

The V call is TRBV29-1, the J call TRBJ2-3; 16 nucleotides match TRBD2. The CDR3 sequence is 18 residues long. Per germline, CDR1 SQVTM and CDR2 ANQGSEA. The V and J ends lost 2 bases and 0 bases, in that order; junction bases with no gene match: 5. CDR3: CSVERGLAGGPSTDTQYF. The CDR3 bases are TGCAGCGTTGAAAGGGGACTAGCGGGAGGGCCGAGCACAGATACGCAGTATTTT.